This T cell receptor (beta chain) was found in a study of cytomegalovirus exposure and HLA in healthy donors. General study points: In vitro, a few CMV-associated chains proved specific for CMV antigens. Cytomegalovirus association was listed for about 180 TCR beta chains. That first-cohort TCR clusters tended to co-occur in the 90 to 150 validation repertoires was found in a later analysis.

Measured with immunoSEQ multiplex PCR; TCRdb has only the in-frame clones, and not every one. This sample has 170,000 or so clones; around 85% occur once, and the top ten carry 15% to 20%. Only one count was recorded for this clone. Its target is unknown. The CDR3 spans 12 residues. The germline V and J ends were trimmed by 4 bases and 4 bases, with 4 bases remaining between them. Germline V gives CDR1 MNHEY, CDR2 SMNVEV (reference sequence). The donors were members of the validation cohort comprising approximately 120 subjects, separate from the roughly 730-subject first cohort. The sequence derives from a man in his late teens or twenties in good health and CMV-seropositive. The sample consisted of PBMCs. The chain recombines TRBV27 with TRBJ2-2; D is unclear. For the CDR3, the DNA is TGTGCCAGCAGTTCATTCACCGGGGAGCTGTTTTTT. It codes for CASSSFTGELFF.